This TCR beta chain was sequenced during a study of blood T cell repertoires in COVID-19. Study context: Samples of COVID-19 (acute and convalescent) were obtained from the United States, Italy and Spain. Sources were T cells, B-cell-depleted T cells, or PBMCs; the material itself was cDNA or gDNA.

Authors' methods: Amplification of reference gene primers was used by the study to estimate nucleated cell counts. Clones were read by immunoSEQ multiplex PCR, and TCRdb kept only the in-frame ones, dropping some. V and J calls and clone size come straight from that table; D and trimming were deduced from the DNA. The table includes more than 300,000 clones, almost 90% detected once. Between the trimmed V and J ends, which lost 2 bases and 2 bases, there was a span of 6 bases. The CDR3 contains 13 residues. Looked up from germline, CDR1 is SGHDT and CDR2 is YYEEEE. The receptor's source is a woman between 65 and 79 years old with COVID-19, enrolled during active disease. The sequencing input was peripheral blood. The gene calls are TRBV5-6 and TRBJ2-3; D ambiguous. The CDR3 here is CASSFFLTDTQYF. DNA of the CDR3: TGTGCCAGCAGCTTTTTCCTCACAGATACGCAGTATTTT.